These T cell receptor beta chains were read from a single sample in a study. Using its own MiXCR run on the 5' RACE reads, TCRdb lists one record per CDR3 protein. Altogether tens of thousands of distinct CDR3 sequences are present, less than 30% being singletons, with the ten largest covering 2% to 2.5%. The sequenced material came from tumor-infiltrating Tregs sorted from the breast tumor. The receptor set was obtained from a female donor with breast cancer. The CDR3 runs from the conserved cysteine through the conserved F or W. D genes are given only for firm matches. Part of the rows lack a size; the others show once, few, many or a class for expanded clones.

TRBV7-8,-,few,TRBJ2-3,CASSLAGATDTQYF,TGTGCCAGCAGCTTAGCGGGAGCCACAGATACGCAGTATTTT
TRBV15,-,-,TRBJ1-5,CATSMQGLEQPQHF,TGTGCCACCAGCATGCAGGGACTAGAGCAGCCCCAGCATTTT
TRBV4-3,TRBD2,many,TRBJ2-7,CASSYQRAGAHEQYF,TGCGCCAGCAGTTATCAACGAGCGGGAGCCCACGAGCAGTACTTC
TRBV12-3/TRBV12-4,-,medium-sized,TRBJ2-1,CASSPRGSSYNEQFF,TGTGCCAGCAGTCCCCGCGGGTCTTCCTACAATGAGCAGTTCTTC
TRBV3-1,-,-,TRBJ2-2,CASSRGSNTGELFF,TGTGCCAGCAGCCGAGGGTCGAACACCGGGGAGCTGTTTTTT
TRBV7-2,-,many,TRBJ2-7,CASSWVQGNEQYF,TGTGCCAGCAGCTGGGTACAGGGTAACGAGCAGTACTTC
TRBV6-2/TRBV6-3,-,few,TRBJ1-2,CASSHRADGYTF,TGTGCCAGCAGTCACCGCGCAGATGGCTACACCTTC
TRBV12-3/TRBV12-4,-,few,TRBJ1-2,CASRPATRKIRGYTF,TGTGCCAGCCGACCTGCTACCCGTAAGATTCGGGGCTACACCTTC
TRBV29-1,-,few,TRBJ1-2,CSVSGGSTYGYTF,TGCAGCGTCTCGGGGGGGTCGACCTATGGCTACACCTTC
TRBV7-9,TRBD2,-,TRBJ2-7,CASAQRERGYEQYF,TGTGCCAGCGCTCAACGGGAGCGGGGCTACGAGCAGTACTTC
TRBV9,TRBD2,few,TRBJ2-6,CASSPRLAGGSGANVLTF,TGTGCCAGCAGCCCCCGACTAGCGGGGGGCTCTGGGGCCAACGTCCTGACTTTC
TRBV5-1,-,many,TRBJ2-7,CASSSITAGLWDSYEQYF,TGCGCCAGCAGCTCCATTACTGCCGGTCTGTGGGACTCCTACGAGCAGTACTTC
TRBV5-1,TRBD2,few,TRBJ2-1,CASSLAGAGGPPYNEQFF,TGCGCCAGCAGCTTGGCGGGAGCGGGGGGGCCCCCCTACAATGAGCAGTTCTTC
TRBV20-1,TRBD2,many,TRBJ2-1,CSPKLAGGRTEQFF,TGCAGTCCGAAACTAGCGGGAGGACGTACTGAGCAGTTCTTC
TRBV9,-,medium-sized,TRBJ2-5,CASSGTGEGLSQYF,TGTGCCAGCAGTGGGACTGGCGAGGGATTGTCCCAGTACTTC
TRBV4-1,TRBD2,-,TRBJ2-1,CASSQRGVNYNEQFF,TGCGCCAGCAGCCAACGGGGGGTCAATTACAATGAGCAGTTCTTC
TRBV20-1,TRBD1,medium-sized,TRBJ1-3,CSASSGQGIGGNTIYF,TGCAGTGCTAGTAGCGGACAGGGGATAGGTGGAAACACCATATATTTT
TRBV28,-,many,TRBJ1-5,CASRSSRGAAYSNQPQHF,TGTGCCAGCAGATCCTCCCGGGGGGCGGCTTATAGCAATCAGCCCCAGCATTTT
TRBV29-1,-,-,TRBJ2-7,CSVHESSYEQYF,TGCAGCGTTCACGAATCTAGCTACGAGCAGTACTTC
TRBV3-1,-,-,TRBJ1-1,CASSHGEGKAFF,TGTGCCAGCAGCCACGGAGAGGGAAAAGCTTTCTTT
TRBV9,TRBD2,many,TRBJ2-3,CASSVTSGGSTDTQYF,TGTGCCAGCAGCGTAACTAGCGGGGGGTCCACGGATACGCAGTATTTT
TRBV10-1,-,-,TRBJ2-2,CASSPGVRELVF,TGCGCCAGCAGTCCAGGGGTCCGGGAGCTGGTTTTT